The T cell receptor (beta chain) described here comes from a study of T cells in Graves' hyperthyroidism and ophthalmopathy. Study-wide results and caveats: A 13 V-J model separated ophthalmopathy from stable hyperthyroidism.

CDR1 is MNHNS and CDR2 is SASEGT in the germline V gene. Trimming removed 7 bases from V and 1 base from J, with 20 bases in between. This CDR3 region has 18 residues. Diagnoses were established using clinical symptoms, serum thyroxine and TRAb, thyroid ultrasound and orbital computed tomography. The source of the PBMCs was about 10 ml of fresh peripheral blood. Using RNA transcripts as the source, TCR beta CDR3 regions were amplified. TCR CDR3 underwent first-round RT-PCR with the HTBI primer set. TCRdb called the multiplex PCR reads again in MiXCR, with one record for every CDR3 protein. Among some 560,000 distinct CDR3 sequences listed, about 14% were seen once. This clonotype has a handful of counts. Its antigen is as yet unknown.

The chain uses TRBV6-1 and TRBJ2-6; tentatively, D is TRBD1 or TRBD2 (6 bases each). This TCR was sampled from a woman aged 40-49 years with Graves' hyperthyroidism. Sequencing was performed on blood. CDR3 bases: TGTGCCAGCATGCTGAGGGGCCGGGGGCTTTCTGGGGCCAACGTCCTGACTTTC. This encodes CASMLRGRGLSGANVLTF.